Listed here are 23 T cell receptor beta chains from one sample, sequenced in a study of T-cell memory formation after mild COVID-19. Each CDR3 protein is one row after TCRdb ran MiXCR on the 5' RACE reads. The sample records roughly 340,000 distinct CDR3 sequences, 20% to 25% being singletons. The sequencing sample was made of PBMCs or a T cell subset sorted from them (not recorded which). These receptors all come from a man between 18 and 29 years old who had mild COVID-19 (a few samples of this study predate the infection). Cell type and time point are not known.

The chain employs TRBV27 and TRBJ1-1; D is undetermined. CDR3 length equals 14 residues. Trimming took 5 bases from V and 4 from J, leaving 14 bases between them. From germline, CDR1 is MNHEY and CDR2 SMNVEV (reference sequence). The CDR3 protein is CASSATRFGTEAFF. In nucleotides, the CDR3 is TGTGCCAGCAGTGCCACCCGGTTCGGCACTGAAGCTTTCTTT.

The CDR3 loop reads CASSPYGQPNYGYTF. The CDR3 DNA follows: TGTGCCAGCAGCCCATATGGGCAGCCAAACTATGGCTACACCTTC. The chain employs TRBV9 and TRBJ1-2; D ambiguous. Trimming took off 4 bases at V and 2 bases at J, with 15 bases between the two ends. The length of the CDR3 is 15 residues. The germline V gene has CDR1 SGDLS and CDR2 YYNGEE.

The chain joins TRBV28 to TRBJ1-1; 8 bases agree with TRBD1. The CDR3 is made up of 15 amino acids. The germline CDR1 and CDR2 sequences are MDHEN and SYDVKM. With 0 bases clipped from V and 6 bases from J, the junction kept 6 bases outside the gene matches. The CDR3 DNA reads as TGTGCCAGCAGTTTATGGGACAGGGAGAGCTCTGAAGCTTTCTTT. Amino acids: CASSLWDRESSEAFF. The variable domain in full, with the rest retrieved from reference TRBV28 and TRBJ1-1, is DVKVTQSSRYLVKRTGEKVFLECVQDMDHENMFWYRQDPGLGLRLIYFSYDVKMKEKGDIPEGYSVSREKKERFSLILESASTNQTSMYLCASSLWDRESSEAFFGQGTRLTVV.

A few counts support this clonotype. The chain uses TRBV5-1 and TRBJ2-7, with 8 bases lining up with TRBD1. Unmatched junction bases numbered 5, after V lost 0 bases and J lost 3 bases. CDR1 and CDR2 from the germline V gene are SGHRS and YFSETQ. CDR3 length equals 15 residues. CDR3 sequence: CASSLAAGGFYEQYF. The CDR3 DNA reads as TGCGCCAGCAGCTTGGCGGCAGGGGGCTTCTACGAGCAGTACTTC.

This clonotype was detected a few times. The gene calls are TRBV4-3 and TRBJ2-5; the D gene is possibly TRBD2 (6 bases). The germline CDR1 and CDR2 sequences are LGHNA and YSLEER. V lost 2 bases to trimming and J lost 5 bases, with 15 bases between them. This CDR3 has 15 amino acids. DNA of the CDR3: TGCGCCAGCAGCCAACGATGGGCGGGGATGGAGACCCAGTACTTC. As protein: CASSQRWAGMETQYF.

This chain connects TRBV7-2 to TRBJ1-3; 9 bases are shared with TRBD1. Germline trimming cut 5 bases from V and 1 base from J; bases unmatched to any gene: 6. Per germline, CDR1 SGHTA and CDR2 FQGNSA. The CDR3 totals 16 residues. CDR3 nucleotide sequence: TGTGCCAGCAGCCCGGGACAGGGTGGATCTGGAAACACCATATATTTT. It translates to CASSPGQGGSGNTIYF. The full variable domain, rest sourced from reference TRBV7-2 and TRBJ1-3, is GAGVSQSPSNKVTEKGKDVELRCDPISGHTALYWYRQSLGQGLEFLIYFQGNSAPDKSGLPSDRFSAERTGGSVSTLTIQRTQQEDSAVYLCASSPGQGGSGNTIYFGEGSWLTVV.

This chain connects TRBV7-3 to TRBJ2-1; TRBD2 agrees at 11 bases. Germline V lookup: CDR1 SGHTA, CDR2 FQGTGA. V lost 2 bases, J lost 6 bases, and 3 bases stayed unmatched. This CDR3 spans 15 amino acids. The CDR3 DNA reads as TGTGCCAGCAGCTTACTAGCGGGGGGAAGCAATGAGCAGTTCTTC. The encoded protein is CASSLLAGGSNEQFF.

The CDR3 bases are TGTGCCAGCAGCGCGCAGGGAGGACACTATGGCTACACCTTC. Translated: CASSAQGGHYGYTF. The genes are TRBV9 and TRBJ1-2; possible D gene TRBD1, 5 bases. This CDR3 spans 14 amino acids. Germline CDR1 reads SGDLS; CDR2 reads YYNGEE. V lost 3 bases, J lost 3 bases, and 12 bases lay in between.

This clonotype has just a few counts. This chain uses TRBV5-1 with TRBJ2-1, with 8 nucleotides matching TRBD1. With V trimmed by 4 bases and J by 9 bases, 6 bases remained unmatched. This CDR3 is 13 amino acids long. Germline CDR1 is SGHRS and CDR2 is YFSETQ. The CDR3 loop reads CASSMGQVGEQFF. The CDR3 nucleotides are TGCGCCAGCAGCATGGGACAGGTCGGTGAGCAGTTCTTC.

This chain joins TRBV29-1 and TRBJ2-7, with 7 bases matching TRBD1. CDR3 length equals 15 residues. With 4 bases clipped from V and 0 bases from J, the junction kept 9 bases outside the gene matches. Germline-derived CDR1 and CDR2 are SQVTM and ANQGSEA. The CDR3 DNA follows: TGCAGCGTTGTGCTTCGGGACAGCATCTCCTACGAGCAGTACTTC. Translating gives CSVVLRDSISYEQYF.

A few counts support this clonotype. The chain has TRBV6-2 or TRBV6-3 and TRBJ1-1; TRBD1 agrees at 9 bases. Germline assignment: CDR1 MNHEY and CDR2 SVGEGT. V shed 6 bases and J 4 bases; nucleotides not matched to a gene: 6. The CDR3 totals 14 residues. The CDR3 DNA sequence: TGTGCCAGCAGGGTGGGACAGGGCCTCACTGAAGCTTTCTTT. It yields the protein CASRVGQGLTEAFF.

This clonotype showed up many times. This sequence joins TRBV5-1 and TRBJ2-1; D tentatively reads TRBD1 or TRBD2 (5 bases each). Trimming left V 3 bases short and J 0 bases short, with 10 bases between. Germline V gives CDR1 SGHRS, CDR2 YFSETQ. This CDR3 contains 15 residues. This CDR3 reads CASSWDGLSYNEQFF. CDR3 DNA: TGCGCCAGCAGCTGGGACGGACTCTCCTACAATGAGCAGTTCTTC.

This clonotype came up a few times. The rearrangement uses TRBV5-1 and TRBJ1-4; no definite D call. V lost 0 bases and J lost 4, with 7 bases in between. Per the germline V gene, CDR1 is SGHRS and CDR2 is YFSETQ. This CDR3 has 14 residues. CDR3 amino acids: CASSLDAGNEKLFF. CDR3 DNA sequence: TGCGCCAGCAGCTTGGACGCGGGTAATGAAAAACTGTTTTTT.

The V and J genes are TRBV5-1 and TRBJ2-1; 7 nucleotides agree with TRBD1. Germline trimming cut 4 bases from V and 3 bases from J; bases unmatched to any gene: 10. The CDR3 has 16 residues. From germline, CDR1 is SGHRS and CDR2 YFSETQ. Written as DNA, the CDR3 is TGCGCCAGCAGCACGAGGGGGCTAGAGGTCTACAATGAGCAGTTCTTC. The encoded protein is CASSTRGLEVYNEQFF.

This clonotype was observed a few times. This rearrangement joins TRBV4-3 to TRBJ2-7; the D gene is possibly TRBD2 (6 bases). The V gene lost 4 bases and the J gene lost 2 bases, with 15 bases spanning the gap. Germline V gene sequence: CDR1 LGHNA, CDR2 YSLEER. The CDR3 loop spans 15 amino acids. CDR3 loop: CASSPYSTGAYEQYF. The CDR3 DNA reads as TGCGCCAGCAGCCCCTATTCTACGGGGGCCTACGAGCAGTACTTC.

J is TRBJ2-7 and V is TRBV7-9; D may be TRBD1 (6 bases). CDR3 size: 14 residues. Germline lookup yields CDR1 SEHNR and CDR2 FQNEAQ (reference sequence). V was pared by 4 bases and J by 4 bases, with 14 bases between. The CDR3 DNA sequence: TGTGCCAGCAGCTCCCCCCGCAGGGGATACGAGCAGTACGTC. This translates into CASSSPRRGYEQYV.

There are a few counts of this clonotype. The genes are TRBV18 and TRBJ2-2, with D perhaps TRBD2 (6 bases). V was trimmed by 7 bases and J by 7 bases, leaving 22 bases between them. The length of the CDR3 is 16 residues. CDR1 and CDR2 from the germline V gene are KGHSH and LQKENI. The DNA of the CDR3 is TGTGCCAGCTTTGTTGCGGGGAGCACCGGTGGCGGGGAGCTGTTTTTT. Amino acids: CASFVAGSTGGGELFF. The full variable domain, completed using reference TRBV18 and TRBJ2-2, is NAGVMQNPRHLVRRRGQEARLRCSPMKGHSHVYWYRQLPEEGLKFMVYLQKENIIDESGMPKERFSAEFPKEGPSILRIQQVVRGDSAAYFCASFVAGSTGGGELFFGEGSRLTVL.

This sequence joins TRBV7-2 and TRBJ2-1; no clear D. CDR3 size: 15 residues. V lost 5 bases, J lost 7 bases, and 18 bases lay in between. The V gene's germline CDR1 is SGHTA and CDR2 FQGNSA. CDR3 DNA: TGTGCCAGCAGCGAATCCCGTTGGAGTGGGAATGAGCAGTTCTTC. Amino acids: CASSESRWSGNEQFF.

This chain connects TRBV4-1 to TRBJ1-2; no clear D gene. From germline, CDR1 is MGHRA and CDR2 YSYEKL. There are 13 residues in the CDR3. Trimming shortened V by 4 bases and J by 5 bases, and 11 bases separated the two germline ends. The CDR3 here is CASSLPGIYGYTF. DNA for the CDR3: TGCGCCAGCAGCCTTCCGGGGATTTATGGCTACACCTTC.

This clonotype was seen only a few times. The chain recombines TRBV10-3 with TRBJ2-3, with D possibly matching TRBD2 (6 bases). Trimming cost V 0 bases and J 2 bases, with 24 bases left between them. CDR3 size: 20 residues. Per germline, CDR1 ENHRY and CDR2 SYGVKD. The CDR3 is CAISESIDGAAGHYTDTQYF. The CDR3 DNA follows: TGTGCCATCAGTGAGTCGATTGATGGGGCTGCGGGGCACTACACAGATACGCAGTATTTT.

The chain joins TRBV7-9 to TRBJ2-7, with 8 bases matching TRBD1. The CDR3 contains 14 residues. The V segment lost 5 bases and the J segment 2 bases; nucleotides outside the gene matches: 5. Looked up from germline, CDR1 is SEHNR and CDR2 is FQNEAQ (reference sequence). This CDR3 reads CASSTSTGAYEQYV. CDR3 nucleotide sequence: TGTGCCAGCAGCACCTCGACAGGGGCCTACGAGCAGTACGTC.

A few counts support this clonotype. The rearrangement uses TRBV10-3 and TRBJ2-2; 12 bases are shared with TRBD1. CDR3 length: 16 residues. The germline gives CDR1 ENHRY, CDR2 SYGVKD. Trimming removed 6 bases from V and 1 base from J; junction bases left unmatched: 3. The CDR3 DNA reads TGTGCCATCAGCGGGACAGGGGGCTTGAACACCGGGGAGCTGTTTTTT. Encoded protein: CAISGTGGLNTGELFF.

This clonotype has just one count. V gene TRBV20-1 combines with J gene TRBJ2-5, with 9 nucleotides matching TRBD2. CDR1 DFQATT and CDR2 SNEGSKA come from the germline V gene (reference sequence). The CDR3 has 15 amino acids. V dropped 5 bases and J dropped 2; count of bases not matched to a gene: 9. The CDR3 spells CSAQVAGGQQETQYF. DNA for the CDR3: TGCAGTGCTCAGGTCGCGGGGGGGCAGCAAGAGACCCAGTACTTC.